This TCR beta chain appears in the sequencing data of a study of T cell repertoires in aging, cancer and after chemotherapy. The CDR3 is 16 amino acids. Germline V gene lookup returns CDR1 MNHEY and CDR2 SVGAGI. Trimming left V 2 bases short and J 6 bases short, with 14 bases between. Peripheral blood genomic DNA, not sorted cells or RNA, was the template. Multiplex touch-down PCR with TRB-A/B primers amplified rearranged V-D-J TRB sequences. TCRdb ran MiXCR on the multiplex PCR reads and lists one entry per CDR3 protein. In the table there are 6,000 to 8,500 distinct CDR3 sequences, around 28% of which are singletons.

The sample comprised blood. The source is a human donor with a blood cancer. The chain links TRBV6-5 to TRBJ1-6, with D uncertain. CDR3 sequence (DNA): TGTGCCAGCAGTTACCCCCTCCCTATCCCTAATTCACCCCTCCACTTT. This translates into CASSYPLPIPNSPLHF.